This TCR beta chain originates from a study of read filtering for tumor transcriptome and immune sequencing (dated by TCRdb to 2018 to 2021). Regarding the research as a whole: The cohort had roughly 18 male and 15 or so female patients with a mean age of about 66 years, ranging from roughly 45 to 85. TCR-region mapped reads per sample ranged from about 4.05 to 10.27 million with IR-seq versus only roughly 75 to 1273 with RNA-seq. TCR repertoires obtained by targeted immune repertoire sequencing and by bulk whole-transcriptome sequencing performed on the same bone marrow samples were compared. After DNase treatment, whole-transcriptome libraries were prepared with the TruSeq RNA Access Library Prep Kit. By revised international staging, about 8 patients were R-ISS I, some 17 were R-ISS II and more than five were R-ISS III. A main aim was a read-filtering strategy for immune repertoire data, specifically whether clonotypes supported by a single read should be removed. The study at large found these results: IR-seq captured clonotypes at much higher depth and more reliably than RNA-seq, and smaller IR-seq throughput sufficed to identify most shared clonotypes. The sorted CD138-negative fraction was not purified T cells but a mixed bone marrow immune population. Single-read clonotypes made up about four fifths of clonotypes but about 3.2% of total reads in IR-seq, and roughly three quarters of clonotypes and 40% to 50% of reads in RNA-seq. The correlation between IR-seq and RNA-seq shared clonotype proportions was increased by removal of single-read clonotypes.

The germline V gene gives CDR1 as MGHRA and CDR2 as YSYEKL. The CDR3, cysteine through phenylalanine, is 16 amino acids long. The retained sequence is limited to the CDR3, 48 bases, with the frame set at the first base. V and J are trimmed by 4 bases and 2 bases, and the gene matches miss 8 bases of the junction. TCR libraries were built from roughly 370 ng RNA with the Immunoverse kit, using molecular barcoded adaptors covering alpha/delta and beta/gamma chains. TCR library preparation was performed with the same RNA that was used for transcriptome sequencing. TCR libraries were sequenced on an Illumina HiSeq 4000 with 2 x 150 cycles. The authors processed their data as follows. TCR reads were aligned to human V, D, J and C references and assembled into CDR3 clonotypes with MiXCR, including quality filtering and error correction. Clonotype counts and gene usage diversity were analyzed with the tcR package in R. Raw mapping reads were checked after the RNA-seq reads had been mapped by STAR aligner version 2.5.3a onto the human GRCh37 genome. To test how sequencing depth affected the clonotypes detected, IR-seq fastq files were randomly downsampled with Seqtk 1.3. TCRdb handled the public reads itself, with Q25 trimming in fastp and clone calling in MiXCR, and kept productive beta chains. Under each unique CDR3 protein, matching rows form one entry showing the most common genes and DNA. The V and J calls follow TCRdb's processing rather than the paper's. The sample records about 130,000 distinct CDR3 sequences, less than 15% of which are singletons. Of the sample, 8.4% falls within the top ten clones.

In its sample, this clonotype comes out as medium-sized (0.01 to 0.1%). It has no known antigen specificity. No much larger clone is present one base from it, and per-base qualities are unavailable. Each patient had bone marrow sampled at the time of active disease. Isolation of bone marrow mononuclear cells was performed by Ficoll-Hypaque density gradient centrifugation. CD138-negative cells were obtained by negative selection after labeling with CD138 magnetic microbeads on a MACS separator, removing myeloma plasma cells. Purity of the isolated cells was checked by flow cytometry on an Attune NxT using CD138 antibodies. Total RNA was extracted using TRIzol reagent and was quantified on a NanoDrop spectrophotometer. For each patient, paired RNA-seq and IR-seq were run on the CD138-negative bone marrow sample from that patient.

The sequencing input was a population of CD138-negative cells sorted from bone marrow. What the cell subset or site label conveys for this sample: bone marrow mononuclear cells depleted of CD138+ plasma/myeloma cells by negative magnetic selection. This sequence originates from a donor aged 40 or over with multiple myeloma. The rearrangement combines TRBV4-1 with TRBJ2-1; 7 of the junction bases match TRBD2. CDR3 protein: CASSRHPSGAYNEQFF. Here is the DNA: TGCGCCAGCAGCCGCCACCCTAGCGGAGCCTACAATGAGCAGTTCTTC.